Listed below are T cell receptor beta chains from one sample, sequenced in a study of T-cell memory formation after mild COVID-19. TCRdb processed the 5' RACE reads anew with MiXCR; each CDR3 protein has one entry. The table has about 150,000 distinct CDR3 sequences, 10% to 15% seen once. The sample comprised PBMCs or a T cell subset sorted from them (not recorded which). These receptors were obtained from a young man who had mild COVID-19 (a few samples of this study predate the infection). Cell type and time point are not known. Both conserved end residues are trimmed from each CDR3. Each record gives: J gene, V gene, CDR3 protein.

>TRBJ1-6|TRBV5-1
ASKISDPLH
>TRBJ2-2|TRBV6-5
ASSYSASGGRELF
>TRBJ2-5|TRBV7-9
ASSLLTGQETQY
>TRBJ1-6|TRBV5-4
ASSLNQGAGSPLH
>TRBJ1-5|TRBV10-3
AISVDRVQPQH
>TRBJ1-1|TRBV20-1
SALTPHRTLEAF
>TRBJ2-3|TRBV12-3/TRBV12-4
ASLGTSRITDTQY
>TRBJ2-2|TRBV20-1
SARAGTLVGELF
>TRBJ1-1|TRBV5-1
ASSAPPGQPMNTEAF
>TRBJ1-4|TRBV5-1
ASSPDRGSEKLF
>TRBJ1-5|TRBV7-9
ASSLDINQPQH
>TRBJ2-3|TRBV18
ASSPGLDPQY
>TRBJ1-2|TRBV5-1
ASSLPGQNYGYT
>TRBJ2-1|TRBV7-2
ASSLGMSSYNEQF
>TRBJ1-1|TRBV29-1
SVEDRGQGARYTEAF
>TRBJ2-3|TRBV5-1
ASSLAGTSGGAGTDTQY
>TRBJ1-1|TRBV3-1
ASSQRGPGVAF
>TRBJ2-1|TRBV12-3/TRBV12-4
ASSLGTGGFREQF
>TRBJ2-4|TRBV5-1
ASSSGGRDIQY
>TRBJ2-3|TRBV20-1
SASGADTQY
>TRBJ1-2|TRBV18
ASSPGQNNNYGYT
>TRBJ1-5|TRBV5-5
ASRSDRGPGQPQH
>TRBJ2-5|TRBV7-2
ASSSGQGATQY
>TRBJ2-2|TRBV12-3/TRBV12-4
ASSRTPRRSGELF
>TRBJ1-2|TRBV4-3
ASSQRTGYVGYGYT
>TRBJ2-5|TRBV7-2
ASSLEGPGGYQETQY
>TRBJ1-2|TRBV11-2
ASRPSDTFYGYT
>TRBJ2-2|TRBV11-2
ASSPPGLRSLTGELF
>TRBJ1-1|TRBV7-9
ASSLWGGSAF
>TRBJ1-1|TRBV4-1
ASSLSTANTEAF
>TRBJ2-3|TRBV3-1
ASSRSTDTQY
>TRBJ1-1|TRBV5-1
ASSAGRNTEAF
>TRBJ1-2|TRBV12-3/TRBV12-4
ASSFRGAGYT
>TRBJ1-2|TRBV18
ASSPLGGNRNYGYT
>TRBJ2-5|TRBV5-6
ASSPIHQETQY
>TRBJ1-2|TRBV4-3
ASSQDSGGYGGYT
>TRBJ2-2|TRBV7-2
ASSSRDRVPVGELF
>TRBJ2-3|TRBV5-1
ASSQKAGVPGDTQY
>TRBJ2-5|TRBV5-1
ASSLEGGGKTQY
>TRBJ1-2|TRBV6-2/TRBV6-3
ASTPGQINYGYT
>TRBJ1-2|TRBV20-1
SAEDRGRGYT
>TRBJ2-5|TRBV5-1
ASSLRQGAAEETQY
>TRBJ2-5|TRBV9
ASSVALGGAETQY
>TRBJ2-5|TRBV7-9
ASSFTEETQY
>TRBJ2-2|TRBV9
ASSVQASTGELF
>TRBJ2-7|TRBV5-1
ASSTAGTGAYEQY
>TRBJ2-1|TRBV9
ASSVADGNEQF
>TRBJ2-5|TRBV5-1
ASSFRLGETQY
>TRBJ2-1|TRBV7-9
ASSLSGGAANEQF
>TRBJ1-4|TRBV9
ASSVGTGSREKLF
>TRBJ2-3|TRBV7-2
ASSSPSAPVPTDTQY
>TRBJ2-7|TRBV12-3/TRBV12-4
ASSLEGTSGHEQY
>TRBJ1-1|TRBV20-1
SASPRATEAF